This TCR beta chain was recorded in a study of cytomegalovirus exposure and HLA in healthy donors. Study-level information: Clustering assigned about four fifths of the 350 to 450 genotyped donors to the Caucasian-associated ancestry cluster.

CDR1 and CDR2 from the germline V gene are MNHEY and SVGAGI. The CDR3 has 15 residues. V was trimmed by 0 bases and J by 6 bases, leaving 13 bases between them. For this clone: Its antigen is currently unknown.

The PCR used 60 Vbeta and 13 Jbeta primers. The repertoire was sequenced with immunoSEQ multiplex PCR; TCRdb's copy has only in-frame clones and lacks some. The sample lists about 64,000 clones, 65% to 90% seen once, with around 10% in the top ten. Study-wide points: Despite most TCR sequences being rare, some public TCRs occurred in many donors. In vitro assays verified that three CMV-associated chains recognized CMV antigens specifically. Near-uniform donor sequencing depth was presumed by presence/absence analyses.

V usage is TRBV6-5 and J usage is TRBJ2-3, with a possible D match to TRBD1 (5 bases). Sequenced input: PBMCs. The TCR originated in a female donor in good health and CMV-seronegative. CDR3 nucleotides: TGTGCCAGCAGTTACTCGAACAGGAGACGGGATACGCAGTATTTT. Protein: CASSYSNRRRDTQYF.